Sequencing of this T cell receptor (beta chain) was carried out in a study of T cells in Graves' hyperthyroidism and ophthalmopathy. For the study at large: Peripheral blood was secured at the point of initial diagnosis, before any treatment.

Investigators excluded patients with uncontrolled infection, other autoimmune disease, pregnancy or lactation. Each diagnosis was grounded in clinical symptoms, serum thyroxine and TRAb, thyroid ultrasound, and orbital computed tomography. Using RNA transcripts as the source, TCR beta CDR3 regions were amplified. The study used the HTBI primer set for a first-round RT-PCR of the TCR CDR3. MiXCR was run by TCRdb on the multiplex PCR reads, yielding one entry per CDR3 protein. Altogether 700,000 or so distinct CDR3 sequences are present, more than 14% being singletons, with the ten largest covering roughly an eighth. CDR3 length equals 15 residues. V shed 7 bases and J 5 bases; nucleotides not matched to a gene: 10. From germline, CDR1 is SGHAT and CDR2 FQDESV (reference sequence). This clonotype was found many times.

The sequence was obtained from a woman aged 45-65 years with Graves' ophthalmopathy. The chain combines TRBV11-1 with TRBJ1-4, with TRBD1 matching 7 bases. The specimen was blood. CDR3 nucleotide sequence: TGTGCCAGCACCGACACCGGGACAGCCAATGAAAAACTGTTTTTT. It yields the protein CASTDTGTANEKLFF.